These 22 T cell receptor beta chains were all obtained from the same sample, sequenced in a study of T cells in Graves' hyperthyroidism and ophthalmopathy. RNA transcripts were the template for amplifying TCR beta CDR3 regions. The HTBI set primed first-round TCR CDR3 RT-PCR. Via MiXCR, TCRdb re-called the multiplex PCR reads, giving one row per CDR3 protein. This table holds approximately 400,000 distinct CDR3 sequences, approximately 14% found once. The sequenced sample consisted of blood. The receptors come from a woman between 18 and 29 years old with Graves' hyperthyroidism.

This clonotype appeared a few times. The chain uses TRBV13 and TRBJ2-7, with a possible D match to TRBD1 (6 bases). This CDR3 is 15 amino acids long. The germline V gene encodes CDR1 PRHDT and CDR2 FYEKMQ (reference sequence). With 5 bases removed from V and 0 bases from J, the gap between germline ends came to 14 bases. CDR3 sequence (DNA): TGTGCCAGCAGCACAGCCCCGGGACACTCCTACGAGCAGTACTTC. Translation: CASSTAPGHSYEQYF.

This clonotype came up many times. This sequence joins TRBV2 and TRBJ2-1, with TRBD2 identical over 8 bases. Trimming at V came to 5 bases and at J to 0 bases, leaving 3 bases not matched to a gene. This CDR3 comprises 15 residues. Germline V gene lookup returns CDR1 SNHLY and CDR2 FYNNEI. CDR3 region: CASSPGTSSYNEQFF. CDR3 DNA: TGTGCCAGCAGTCCCGGGACTAGCTCCTACAATGAGCAGTTCTTC.

This clonotype was recorded at least ten times. V gene TRBV7-3 combines with J gene TRBJ2-3; D assignment may be TRBD1 or TRBD2 (5 bases each). V dropped 5 bases and J dropped 7 bases, with 31 bases sitting between them. CDR3 size: 19 residues. Germline CDR1 and CDR2: SGHTA and FQGTGA. CDR3 region: CASSQQGEFLTAALNTQYF. The CDR3 coding sequence is TGTGCCAGCAGCCAACAAGGGGAGTTTTTGACTGCCGCCCTGAATACGCAGTATTTT.

This clonotype was picked up many times. The chain employs TRBV29-1 and TRBJ1-1, with 7 bases identical to TRBD1. The CDR3 sequence is 11 residues long. Germline-derived CDR1 and CDR2 are SQVTM and ANQGSEA. V lost 5 bases to trimming and J lost 6 bases; unmatched junction nucleotides: 3. Here the CDR3 reads CSVQGVAEAFF. The CDR3 DNA reads TGCAGCGTTCAGGGGGTCGCTGAAGCTTTCTTT. Complete variable domain (other parts from reference TRBV29-1 and TRBJ1-1): SAVISQKPSRDICQRGTSLTIQCQVDSQVTMMFWYRQQPGQSLTLIATANQGSEATYESGFVIDKFPISRPNLTFSTLTVSNMSPEDSSIYLCSVQGVAEAFFGQGTRLTVV.

The table lists this clonotype with a count of one. The chain links TRBV24-1 to TRBJ2-2; D possibly corresponds to TRBD2 (5 bases). Germline V gene data show CDR1 as KGHDR and CDR2 as SFDVKD. This CDR3 region has 12 residues. V was cut by 10 bases and J by 3 bases, with 8 bases left in between. The chain's CDR3 is CATERDTGELFF. As DNA, the CDR3 is TGTGCCACGGAGAGGGACACCGGGGAGCTGTTTTTT.

Notes on this clonotype: A much larger clonotype is one base distant, so this may be a read error. This chain links TRBV2 with TRBJ2-1; 7 positions agree with TRBD2. The germline V gene has CDR1 SNHLY and CDR2 FYNNEI. V shed 8 bases and J 0 bases; nucleotides not matched to a gene: 7. This CDR3 spans 15 amino acids. The chain's CDR3 is CASAGPGGSYNEQFF. The CDR3 nucleotides are TGTGCCAGCGCGGGACCGGGGGGCTCCTACAATGAGCAGTTCTTC.

This clonotype has ten or more counts. The chain carries TRBV18 and TRBJ2-3; no clear D gene. Germline CDR1 KGHSH, CDR2 LQKENI. Trimming left V 6 bases short and J 2 bases short, with 12 bases between. The CDR3 runs 14 residues. For the CDR3, the DNA is TGTGCCAGCTCTGACGCAGGTTCCACAGATACGCAGTATTTT. Its translation is CASSDAGSTDTQYF.

This clonotype has a count of ten or more. The chain employs TRBV7-2 and TRBJ1-5, with D hard to call. CDR3 length: 15 amino acids. The V and J ends lost 1 base and 4 bases respectively, with 11 bases between them. In germline, CDR1 is SGHTA, CDR2 FQGNSA. CDR3 amino acids: CASSLEAGANQPQHF. CDR3 in DNA: TGTGCCAGCAGCTTAGAGGCAGGAGCTAATCAGCCCCAGCATTTT.

This clonotype was picked up a small number of times. The chain employs TRBV20-1 and TRBJ1-6; tentatively, D is TRBD1 (5 bases). The CDR3 has 14 residues. Germline V lookup: CDR1 DFQATT, CDR2 SNEGSKA (reference sequence). Trimming pared 6 bases from V and 10 bases from J, leaving 19 bases between. The CDR3 loop reads CSAGEVRWGSPLHF. CDR3 coding DNA: TGCAGTGCAGGGGAAGTCCGCTGGGGATCACCCCTCCACTTT.

The sample holds many counts of this clonotype. The gene calls are TRBV9 and TRBJ1-5; 7 bases match TRBD1. Germline V lookup: CDR1 SGDLS, CDR2 YYNGEE. Trimming removed 7 bases from V and 4 bases from J; junction bases left unmatched: 5. The CDR3 loop spans 13 amino acids. The CDR3 is CASATGANQPQHF. The CDR3 DNA is TGTGCCAGCGCTACAGGGGCTAATCAGCCCCAGCATTTT. Full variable domain (remainder filled in from reference TRBV9 and TRBJ1-5): DSGVTQTPKHLITATGQRVTLRCSPRSGDLSVYWYQQSLDQGLQFLIQYYNGEERAKGNILERFSAQQFPDLHSELNLSSLELGDSALYFCASATGANQPQHFGDGTRLSIL.

This clonotype was seen at least ten times. The chain links TRBV7-2 to TRBJ1-5, with a tentative D call TRBD1 (6 bases). Germline-derived CDR1 and CDR2 are SGHTA and FQGNSA. The CDR3 runs 14 residues. Deletions cut 8 bases from V and 4 bases from J, with 15 bases between. The CDR3 DNA is TGTGCCAGCGGAGGCGGGGGCCCTAATCAGCCCCAGCATTTT. Protein: CASGGGGPNQPQHF. Full variable domain (rest looked up from reference TRBV7-2 and TRBJ1-5): GAGVSQSPSNKVTEKGKDVELRCDPISGHTALYWYRQSLGQGLEFLIYFQGNSAPDKSGLPSDRFSAERTGGSVSTLTIQRTQQEDSAVYLCASGGGGPNQPQHFGDGTRLSIL.

This clonotype was seen at least ten times. The chain couples TRBV2 to TRBJ2-7; D gene unclear. The CDR3 consists of 15 residues. Deletions cut 4 bases from V and 0 bases from J, with 13 bases between. Germline CDR1 reads SNHLY; CDR2 reads FYNNEI. CDR3 loop: CASSGSWPDSYEQYF. DNA of the CDR3: TGTGCCAGCAGTGGATCATGGCCAGACTCCTACGAGCAGTACTTC.

As for this clonotype: Just one base apart from a much larger clone, this may be a read error. The rearrangement uses TRBV10-2 and TRBJ2-7; TRBD2 matches 11 bases. The CDR3 sequence is 13 residues long. Germline V CDR1 and CDR2: WSHSY, SAAADI. Trimming at V came to 6 bases and at J to 9 bases, leaving 7 bases not matched to a gene. The CDR3 here is CASRGLAEDAQYF. CDR3 bases: TGCGCCAGCAGGGGACTAGCGGAAGATGCGCAGTACTTC.

This chain uses TRBV6-1 with TRBJ2-2; D may be TRBD2 (5 bases). V dropped 10 bases and J dropped 2 bases, with 11 bases sitting between them. There are 13 residues in the CDR3. Germline CDR1 and CDR2: MNHNS and SASEGT. The CDR3 reads CAIGRGNTGELFF. In DNA, the CDR3 is TGTGCCATTGGACGGGGAAACACCGGGGAGCTGTTTTTT.

This clonotype came up a few times. The chain combines TRBV6-1 with TRBJ1-2; D is unclear. CDR1 and CDR2 (germline): MNHNS, SASEGT. Trimming stripped 6 bases from V and 9 bases from J, with 26 bases between. CDR3 size: 16 residues. For the CDR3, the DNA is TGTGCCAGCAGCCTGGTTGTGAGTATGGACGGGCTTAGCTACACCTTC. Residues: CASSLVVSMDGLSYTF.

The chain is built from TRBV10-3 and TRBJ1-6; D ambiguous. From germline, CDR1 is ENHRY and CDR2 SYGVKD. CDR3 length equals 14 residues. Trimming left V 4 bases short and J 10 bases short, with 14 bases between. Here the CDR3 DNA reads TGTGCCATCAGTGGGGAGGGCAGTGGGTCACCCCTCCACTTT. This sequence encodes CAISGEGSGSPLHF.

CDR3 sequence (DNA): TGCAGTGCTCCAACAGGGTTCTGGGGGGAGCTGTTTTTT. Its protein is CSAPTGFWGELFF. This chain joins TRBV20-1 and TRBJ2-2, with D possibly TRBD1 on 6 matching bases. The CDR3 is 13 residues long. The V end was cut by 5 bases, the J end by 8 bases, with 15 bases between. Germline V gene lookup returns CDR1 DFQATT and CDR2 SNEGSKA (reference sequence).

This clonotype was counted ten times or more. The chain has TRBV6-1 and TRBJ1-2; D perhaps matches TRBD1 (6 bases). The CDR3 is 19 residues long. The V gene's germline CDR1 is MNHNS and CDR2 SASEGT. Trimming left V 2 bases short and J 3 bases short, with 25 bases between. The CDR3 coding sequence is TGTGCCAGCAGTGAAAAAATTCAAGACAGGATACAGCTTGACTATGGCTACACCTTC. As protein: CASSEKIQDRIQLDYGYTF.

This clonotype was observed a handful of times. The conserved closing phenylalanine or tryptophan is absent in this CDR3, likely reflecting a read error. The V call is TRBV5-6, the J call TRBJ2-7, with D perhaps TRBD2 (6 bases). The CDR3 sequence is 14 residues long. Germline CDR1 reads SGHDT; CDR2 reads YYEEEE. V was cut by 4 bases and J by 2 bases, with 13 bases left in between. The CDR3 region has the DNA TGTGCCAGCAGCGAACGGGACTTTGCCTACGAGCAGTACCTC. It specifies CASSERDFAYEQYL.

This chain links TRBV19 with TRBJ1-2; tentative D call: TRBD1 (6 bases). Germline CDR1 is LNHDA and CDR2 is SQIVND (reference sequence). The CDR3 loop spans 16 amino acids. V lost 4 bases and J 2 bases, leaving 17 bases between the germline ends. CDR3 amino acids: CASSRDTRTKNYGYTF. The CDR3 DNA is TGTGCCAGTAGTAGGGACACGAGGACCAAAAACTATGGCTACACCTTC.

This clonotype has more than one count but fewer than ten. The rearrangement joins TRBV6-2 or TRBV6-3 to TRBJ2-1; TRBD1 matches at 10 bases. Germline CDR1 reads MNHEY; CDR2 reads SVGEGT. V gave up 6 bases and J gave up 8 bases; unmatched junction bases: 13. The CDR3 extends over 16 amino acids. The CDR3 nucleotides are TGTGCCAGCAGACCACAACCCGGGACAGGGGATTATGAGCAGTTCTTC. Translated, it gives CASRPQPGTGDYEQFF.

This clonotype was observed many times. The rearrangement joins TRBV28 to TRBJ2-7, with D perhaps matching TRBD1 or TRBD2 (5 bases each). The V end lost 6 bases, the J end lost 2 bases, and 14 bases lay between the germline ends. The length of the CDR3 is 14 residues. Germline assignment: CDR1 MDHEN and CDR2 SYDVKM. DNA of the CDR3: TGTGCCAGCAGCGGGACGGAAAATACCTACGAGCAGTACTTC. It codes for CASSGTENTYEQYF. Together with reference TRBV28 and TRBJ2-7, the CDR3 gives the full variable domain: DVKVTQSSRYLVKRTGEKVFLECVQDMDHENMFWYRQDPGLGLRLIYFSYDVKMKEKGDIPEGYSVSREKKERFSLILESASTNQTSMYLCASSGTENTYEQYFGPGTRLTVT.